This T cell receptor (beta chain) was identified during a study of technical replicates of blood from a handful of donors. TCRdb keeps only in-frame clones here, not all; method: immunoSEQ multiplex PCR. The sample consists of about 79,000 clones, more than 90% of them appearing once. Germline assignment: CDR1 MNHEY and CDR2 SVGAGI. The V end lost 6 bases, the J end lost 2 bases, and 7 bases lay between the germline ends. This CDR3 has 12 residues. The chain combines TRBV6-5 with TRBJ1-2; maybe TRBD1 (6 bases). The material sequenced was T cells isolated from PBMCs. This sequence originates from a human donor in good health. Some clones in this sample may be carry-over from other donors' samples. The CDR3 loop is CASSTGNYGYTF. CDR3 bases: TGTGCCAGCAGCACAGGGAACTATGGCTACACCTTC.